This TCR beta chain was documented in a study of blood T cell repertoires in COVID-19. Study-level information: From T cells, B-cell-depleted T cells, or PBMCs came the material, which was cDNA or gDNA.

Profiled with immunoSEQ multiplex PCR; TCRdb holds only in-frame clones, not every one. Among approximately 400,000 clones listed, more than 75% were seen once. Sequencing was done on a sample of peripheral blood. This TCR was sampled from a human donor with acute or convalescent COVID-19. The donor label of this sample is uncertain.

DNA of the CDR3: TGTGCCAGTAGTCTGGGACAGTATAGCAATCAGCCCCAGCATTTT. Translating gives CASSLGQYSNQPQHF. The chain employs TRBV19 and TRBJ1-5; 7 nucleotides align to TRBD1. CDR3 length: 15 residues. Trimming cost V 5 bases and J 0 bases; bases outside gene matches: 4. Germline CDR1 is LNHDA and CDR2 is SQIVND (reference sequence).